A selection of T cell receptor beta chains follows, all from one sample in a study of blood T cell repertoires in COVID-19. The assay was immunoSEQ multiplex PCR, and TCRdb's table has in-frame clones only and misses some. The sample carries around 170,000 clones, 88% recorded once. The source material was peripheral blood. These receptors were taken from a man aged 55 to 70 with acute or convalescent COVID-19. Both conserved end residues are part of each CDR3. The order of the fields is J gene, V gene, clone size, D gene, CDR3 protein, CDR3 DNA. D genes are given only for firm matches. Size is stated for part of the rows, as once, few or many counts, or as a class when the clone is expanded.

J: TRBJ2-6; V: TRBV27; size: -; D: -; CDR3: CASSRLVGAGGANVLTF; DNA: TGTGCCAGCAGCCGCCTGGTGGGGGCGGGCGGGGCCAACGTCCTGACTTTC
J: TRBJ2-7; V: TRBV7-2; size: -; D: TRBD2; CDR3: CASSLAGLAGDHAYEQYF; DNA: TGTGCCAGCAGCTTAGCTGGACTAGCGGGAGACCATGCCTACGAGCAGTACTTC
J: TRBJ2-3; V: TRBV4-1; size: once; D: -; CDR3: CASRGVGTDTQYF; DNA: TGCGCCAGCAGAGGGGTGGGCACAGATACGCAGTATTTT
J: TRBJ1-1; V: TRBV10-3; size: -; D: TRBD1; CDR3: CASLDRGSDTEAFF; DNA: TGTGCCTCCTTGGACAGGGGAAGTGACACTGAAGCTTTCTTT
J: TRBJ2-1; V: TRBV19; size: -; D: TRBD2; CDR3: CASRIAGGYNEQFF; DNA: TGTGCCAGTAGGATAGCGGGAGGTTACAATGAGCAGTTCTTC
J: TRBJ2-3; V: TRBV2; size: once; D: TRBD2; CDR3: CASSETSGVTDTQYF; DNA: TGTGCCAGCAGTGAAACTAGCGGGGTCACAGATACGCAGTATTTT
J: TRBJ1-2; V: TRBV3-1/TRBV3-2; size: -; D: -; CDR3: CASSSPGVDYGYTF; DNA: TGTGCCAGCAGCTCCCCGGGGGTGGACTATGGCTACACCTTC
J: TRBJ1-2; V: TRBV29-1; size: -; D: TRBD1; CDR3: CSGGDRPNNYGYTF; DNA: TGCAGCGGGGGGGACAGGCCGAATAACTATGGCTACACCTTC
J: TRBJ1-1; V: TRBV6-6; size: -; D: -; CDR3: CASSYGGQGGTEAFF; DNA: TGTGCCAGCAGTTACGGGGGGCAGGGAGGGACTGAAGCTTTCTTT
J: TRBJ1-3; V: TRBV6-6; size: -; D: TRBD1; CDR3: CASSYLVQGENTIYF; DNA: TGTGCCAGCAGTTACCTTGTGCAGGGGGAAAACACCATATATTTT
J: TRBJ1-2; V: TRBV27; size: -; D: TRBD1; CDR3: CASKGQGVTGYTF; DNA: TGTGCCAGCAAGGGACAGGGGGTTACTGGCTACACCTTC
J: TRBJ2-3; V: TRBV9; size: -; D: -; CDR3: CASSVVAGYTDTQYF; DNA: TGTGCCAGCAGCGTAGTGGCGGGGTACACAGATACGCAGTATTTT
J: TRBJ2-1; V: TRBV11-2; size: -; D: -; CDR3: CASSYGGSSGEQFF; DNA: TGTGCCAGCAGCTACGGGGGAAGTAGCGGTGAGCAGTTCTTC
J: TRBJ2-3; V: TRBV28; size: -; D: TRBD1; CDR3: CASSRRDRVQYF; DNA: TGTGCCAGCAGTCGCCGGGACAGGGTACAGTATTTT
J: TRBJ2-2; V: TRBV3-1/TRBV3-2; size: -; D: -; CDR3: CASSQRSGTGELFF; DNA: TGTGCCAGCAGCCAGAGGAGCGGCACCGGGGAGCTGTTTTTT
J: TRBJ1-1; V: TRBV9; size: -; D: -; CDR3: CASSGGQEEAFF; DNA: TGTGCCAGCAGCGGAGGGCAAGAGGAAGCTTTCTTT
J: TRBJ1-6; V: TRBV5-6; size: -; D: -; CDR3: CASSPDFDNSPLHF; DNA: TGTGCCAGCAGCCCAGATTTTGATAATTCACCCCTCCACTTT
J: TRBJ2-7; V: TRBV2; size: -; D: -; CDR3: CASRQTGEQYF; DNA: TGTGCCAGCAGGCAGACAGGCGAGCAGTACTTC
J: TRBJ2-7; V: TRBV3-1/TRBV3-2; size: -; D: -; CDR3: CASSQDREGVSYEQYF; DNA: TGTGCCAGCAGCCAAGATCGTGAGGGAGTCAGCTACGAGCAGTACTTC
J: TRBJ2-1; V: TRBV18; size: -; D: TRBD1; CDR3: CASSPDRAGNEQFF; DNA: TGTGCCAGCTCTCCCGACAGGGCAGGCAATGAGCAGTTCTTC
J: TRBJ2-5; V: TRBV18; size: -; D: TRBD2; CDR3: CASSPFLADQETQYF; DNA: TGTGCCAGCTCACCCTTCCTAGCGGACCAAGAGACCCAGTACTTC
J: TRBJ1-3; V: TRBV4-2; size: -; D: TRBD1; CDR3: CASSLNLPGGAPGNTIYF; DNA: TGTGCCAGCAGCCTAAACCTGCCAGGGGGCGCCCCTGGAAACACCATATATTTT
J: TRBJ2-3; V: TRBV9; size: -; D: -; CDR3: CASSVDPAGFITDTQYF; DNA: TGTGCCAGCAGCGTAGATCCAGCCGGGTTTATCACAGATACGCAGTATTTT
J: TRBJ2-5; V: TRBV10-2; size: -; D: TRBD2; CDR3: CASSVSGGSQETQYF; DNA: TGCGCCAGCAGTGTATCGGGGGGGTCGCAAGAGACCCAGTACTTC
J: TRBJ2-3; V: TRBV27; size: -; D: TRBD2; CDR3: CASSRLAGGRSTDTQYF; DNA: TGTGCCAGCAGCAGACTAGCGGGGGGGCGAAGCACAGATACGCAGTATTTT
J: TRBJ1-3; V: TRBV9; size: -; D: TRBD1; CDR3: CASSPPGTAFGNTIYF; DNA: TGTGCCAGCAGCCCCCCGGGGACAGCCTTTGGAAACACCATATATTTT
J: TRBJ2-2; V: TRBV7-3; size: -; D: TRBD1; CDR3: CASSPNQGAGELFF; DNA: TGTGCCAGCAGTCCAAACCAGGGGGCCGGGGAGCTGTTTTTT
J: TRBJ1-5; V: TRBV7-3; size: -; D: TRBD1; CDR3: CASSTGGGQPQHF; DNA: TGTGCCAGCAGCACAGGGGGAGGTCAGCCCCAGCATTTT
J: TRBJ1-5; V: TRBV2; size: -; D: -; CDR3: CASRETGTTQPQHF; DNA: TGTGCCAGCAGGGAAACCGGGACTACTCAGCCCCAGCATTTT
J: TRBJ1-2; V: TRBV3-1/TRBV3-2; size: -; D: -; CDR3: CASSQDRGLDYGYTF; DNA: TGTGCCAGCAGCCAAGACAGAGGATTGGACTATGGCTACACCTTC
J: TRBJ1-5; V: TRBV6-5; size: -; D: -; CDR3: CASRQELGNQPQHF; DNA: TGTGCCAGCAGACAGGAATTGGGCAATCAGCCCCAGCATTTT
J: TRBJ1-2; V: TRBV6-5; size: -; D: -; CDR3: CATQGTYGYGYTF; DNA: TGTGCCACTCAGGGGACGTATGGTTATGGCTACACCTTC
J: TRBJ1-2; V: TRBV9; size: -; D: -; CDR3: CASSVADNVGYTF; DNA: TGTGCCAGCAGCGTAGCGGACAATGTTGGCTACACCTTC
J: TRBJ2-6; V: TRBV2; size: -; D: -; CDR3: CASMAGATSGANVLTF; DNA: TGTGCCAGCATGGCAGGGGCAACCTCTGGGGCCAACGTCCTGACTTTC
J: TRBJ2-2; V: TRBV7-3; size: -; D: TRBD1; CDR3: CASSSRAPWTGAGELFF; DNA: TGTGCCAGCAGCTCCAGGGCGCCTTGGACAGGGGCCGGGGAGCTGTTTTTT
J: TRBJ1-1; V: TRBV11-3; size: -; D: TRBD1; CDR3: CASSLGQGNTEAFF; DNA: TGTGCCAGCAGCCTCGGACAGGGGAACACTGAAGCTTTCTTT
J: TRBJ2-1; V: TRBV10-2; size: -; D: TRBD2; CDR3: CASSEVGGRAYQFF; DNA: TGCGCCAGCAGTGAAGTGGGCGGGAGGGCTTACCAGTTCTTC
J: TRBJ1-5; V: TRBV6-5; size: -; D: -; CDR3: CASSGQNSNQPQHF; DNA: TGTGCCAGCAGCGGACAGAATAGCAATCAGCCCCAGCATTTT
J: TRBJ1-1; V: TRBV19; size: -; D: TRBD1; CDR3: CASRNPGQGAFDTEAFF; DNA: TGTGCCAGTAGAAACCCCGGACAGGGGGCTTTTGACACTGAAGCTTTCTTT
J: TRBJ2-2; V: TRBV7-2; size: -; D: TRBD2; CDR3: CASSSGGGIHTGELFF; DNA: TGTGCCAGCAGCTCCGGGGGGGGGATTCACACCGGGGAGCTGTTTTTT
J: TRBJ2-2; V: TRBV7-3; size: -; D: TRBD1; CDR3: CASSLRGGDTGELFF; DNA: TGTGCCAGCAGCTTAAGAGGGGGCGACACCGGGGAGCTGTTTTTT
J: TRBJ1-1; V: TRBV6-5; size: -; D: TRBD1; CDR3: CASSLQGADTEAFF; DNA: TGTGCCAGCAGTTTACAGGGGGCGGACACTGAAGCTTTCTTT
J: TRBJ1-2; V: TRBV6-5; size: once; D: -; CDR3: CASSYKGLYGYTF; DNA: TGTGCCAGCAGTTACAAGGGGCTCTATGGCTACACCTTC